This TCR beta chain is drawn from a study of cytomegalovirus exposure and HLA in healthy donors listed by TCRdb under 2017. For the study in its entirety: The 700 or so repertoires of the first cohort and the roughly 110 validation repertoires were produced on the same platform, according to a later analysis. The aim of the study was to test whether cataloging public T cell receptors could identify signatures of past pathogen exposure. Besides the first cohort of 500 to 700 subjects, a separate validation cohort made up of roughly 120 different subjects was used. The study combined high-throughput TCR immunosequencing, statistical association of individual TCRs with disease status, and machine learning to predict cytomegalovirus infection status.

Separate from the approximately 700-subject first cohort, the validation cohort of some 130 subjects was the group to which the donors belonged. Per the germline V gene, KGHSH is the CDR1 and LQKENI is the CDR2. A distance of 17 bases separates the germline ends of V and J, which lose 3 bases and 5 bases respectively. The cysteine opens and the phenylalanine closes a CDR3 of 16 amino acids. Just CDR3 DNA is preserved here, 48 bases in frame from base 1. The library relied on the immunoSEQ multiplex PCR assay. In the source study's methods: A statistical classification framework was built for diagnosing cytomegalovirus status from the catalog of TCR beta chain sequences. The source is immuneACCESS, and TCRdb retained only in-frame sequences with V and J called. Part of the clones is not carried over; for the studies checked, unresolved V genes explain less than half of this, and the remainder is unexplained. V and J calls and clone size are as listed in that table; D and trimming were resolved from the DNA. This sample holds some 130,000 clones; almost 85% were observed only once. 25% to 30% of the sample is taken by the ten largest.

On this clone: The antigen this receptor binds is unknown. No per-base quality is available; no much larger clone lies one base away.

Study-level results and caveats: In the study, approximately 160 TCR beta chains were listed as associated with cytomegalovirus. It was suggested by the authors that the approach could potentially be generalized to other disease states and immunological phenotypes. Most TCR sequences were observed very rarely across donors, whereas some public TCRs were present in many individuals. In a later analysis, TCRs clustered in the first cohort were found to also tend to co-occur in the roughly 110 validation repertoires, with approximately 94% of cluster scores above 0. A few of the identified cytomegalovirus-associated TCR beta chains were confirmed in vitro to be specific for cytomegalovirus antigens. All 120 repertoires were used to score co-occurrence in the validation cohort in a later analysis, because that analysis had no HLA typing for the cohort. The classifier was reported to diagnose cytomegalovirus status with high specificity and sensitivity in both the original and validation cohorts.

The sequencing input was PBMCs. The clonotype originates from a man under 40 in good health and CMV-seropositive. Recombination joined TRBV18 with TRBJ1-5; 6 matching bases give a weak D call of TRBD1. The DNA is TGTGCCAGCTCACCGGGGGGGCAGGGTCTTCATCAGCCCCAGCATTTT. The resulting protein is CASSPGGQGLHQPQHF. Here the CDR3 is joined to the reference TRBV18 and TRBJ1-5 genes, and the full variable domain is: NAGVMQNPRHLVRRRGQEARLRCSPMKGHSHVYWYRQLPEEGLKFMVYLQKENIIDESGMPKERFSAEFPKEGPSILRIQQVVRGDSAAYFCASSPGGQGLHQPQHFGDGTRLSIL.